The 29 T cell receptor beta chains below all came from one sample that was sequenced in a study of blood T cell repertoires in COVID-19 (dated by TCRdb to the early 2020s). Library method: the immunoSEQ multiplex PCR assay. TCRdb re-hosts the immuneACCESS table, in-frame sequences only. Its copies lack some clones; in the studies checked, an unresolved V gene accounts for under half of them, and the cause for the rest is not known. The sample includes roughly 150,000 clones, with 80% to 90% observed a single time. The ten largest clonotypes hold around 15% of the sample. Sequenced: peripheral blood. Receptors were obtained from a man between 18 and 29 years old with COVID-19, enrolled during active disease.

J is TRBJ1-2 and V is TRBV7-9; the D gene is possibly TRBD1 (6 bases). V was clipped by 8 bases and J by 4 bases, with 14 bases between them. The CDR3 sequence is 13 residues long. CDR1 is SEHNR and CDR2 is FQNEAQ in the germline V gene (reference sequence). CDR3 coding DNA: TGTGCCAGCGGTATCGGACAGATCTATGGCTACACCTTC. This encodes CASGIGQIYGYTF.

This clone was found a few times. This chain links TRBV29-1 with TRBJ1-2; 8 bases match TRBD1. Germline V gives CDR1 SQVTM, CDR2 ANQGSEA. The CDR3 runs to 11 residues. The V and J ends lost 3 bases and 7 bases, in that order; junction bases with no gene match: 1. The CDR3 DNA sequence: TGCAGCGTTGAGGACAGGGTTGGCTACACCTTC. Translated, it gives CSVEDRVGYTF. Based on the CDR3 plus reference TRBV29-1 and TRBJ1-2, the full variable domain is SAVISQKPSRDICQRGTSLTIQCQVDSQVTMMFWYRQQPGQSLTLIATANQGSEATYESGFVIDKFPISRPNLTFSTLTVSNMSPEDSSIYLCSVEDRVGYTFGSGTRLTVV.

The chain joins TRBV10-3 to TRBJ2-3; D may be TRBD2 (6 bases). The V gene's germline CDR1 is ENHRY and CDR2 SYGVKD. The CDR3 runs 14 residues. Trimming took off 5 bases at V and 6 bases at J, with 15 bases between the two ends. The CDR3 here is CAISPWRDADTQYF. CDR3 coding DNA: TGTGCCATCAGTCCCTGGCGGGATGCGGATACGCAGTATTTT.

The genes are TRBV9 and TRBJ2-1; 14 positions agree with TRBD2. This CDR3 region has 18 residues. The germline CDR1 and CDR2 sequences are SGDLS and YYNGEE. The junction had 6 bases not matched to a gene; V was cut back by 4 bases and J by 0 bases. CDR3 protein: CASSPSGTSGSSYNEQFF. The CDR3 DNA is TGTGCCAGCAGCCCCTCCGGGACTAGCGGGAGCTCCTACAATGAGCAGTTCTTC.

J is TRBJ2-1 and V is TRBV6-1; D unclear. The CDR3 has 12 residues. Germline CDR1 MNHNS, CDR2 SASEGT. Trimming removed 3 bases at V and 7 bases at J, with 7 bases between. CDR3 sequence: CASSDTLNEQFF. The CDR3 nucleotides are TGTGCCAGCAGTGACACACTAAATGAGCAGTTCTTC.

The CDR3: CASSQESSSFYEQYF. The CDR3 bases are TGCGCCAGCAGCCAAGAATCCTCGAGCTTCTACGAGCAGTACTTC. The rearrangement uses TRBV4-3 and TRBJ2-7; D gene unclear. The CDR3 extends over 15 amino acids. CDR1 and CDR2 (germline): LGHNA, YSLEER. With 0 bases removed from V and 3 bases from J, the gap between germline ends came to 12 bases.

CDR3 sequence (DNA): TGTGCCACCAGTGATTTGCCGGGACAGGGGGGGGATACGCAGTATTTT. It codes for CATSDLPGQGGDTQYF. The chain links TRBV24-1 to TRBJ2-3; 11 nucleotides align to TRBD1. The CDR3 extends over 16 amino acids. Germline V gene data show CDR1 as KGHDR and CDR2 as SFDVKD. V shed 0 bases, J shed 6 bases, and the junction held 4 bases outside the gene matches.

The chain couples TRBV9 to TRBJ2-7; TRBD2 matches at 7 bases. CDR1 SGDLS and CDR2 YYNGEE come from the germline V gene. Unmatched junction bases numbered 8, after V lost 0 bases and J lost 5 bases. This CDR3 has 15 amino acids. This CDR3 is CASSVVGGSRDEQYF. The DNA for the CDR3 is TGTGCCAGCAGCGTAGTGGGCGGGAGTCGCGACGAGCAGTACTTC. Drawing the rest from reference TRBV9 and TRBJ2-7, the complete variable domain is DSGVTQTPKHLITATGQRVTLRCSPRSGDLSVYWYQQSLDQGLQFLIQYYNGEERAKGNILERFSAQQFPDLHSELNLSSLELGDSALYFCASSVVGGSRDEQYFGPGTRLTVT.

For this clone: The same CDR3 also results from other DNA sequences found in this sample. The chain uses TRBV18 and TRBJ2-7; 10 bases line up with TRBD1. Per the germline V gene, CDR1 is KGHSH and CDR2 is LQKENI. This CDR3 spans 14 amino acids. Germline trimming cut 3 bases from V and 7 bases from J; bases unmatched to any gene: 6. The CDR3 sequence: CASSPRQGAGEQYF. CDR3 in DNA: TGTGCCAGCTCACCGAGACAGGGGGCGGGGGAGCAGTACTTC. The complete variable domain, with remaining parts taken from reference TRBV18 and TRBJ2-7, reads NAGVMQNPRHLVRRRGQEARLRCSPMKGHSHVYWYRQLPEEGLKFMVYLQKENIIDESGMPKERFSAEFPKEGPSILRIQQVVRGDSAAYFCASSPRQGAGEQYFGPGTRLTVT.

The chain combines TRBV7-8 with TRBJ2-7; 7 nucleotides match TRBD2. The V segment lost 6 bases and the J segment 0 bases; nucleotides outside the gene matches: 5. CDR1 SGHVS and CDR2 FQNEAQ come from the germline V gene. The CDR3 is made up of 14 amino acids. CDR3 sequence reads: CASSPREASYEQYF. The CDR3, as DNA: TGTGCCAGCAGTCCACGGGAGGCCTCCTACGAGCAGTACTTC.

This clone was seen once. The rearrangement uses TRBV6-4 and TRBJ1-1, with TRBD1 matching 8 bases. The V gene's germline CDR1 is MRHNA and CDR2 SNTAGT. CDR3 length equals 16 residues. V was clipped by 0 bases and J by 5 bases; unmatched bases: 8. The CDR3 reads CASSDSRQGRTTEAFF. The CDR3 DNA sequence: TGTGCCAGCAGTGACTCGAGACAGGGGAGAACAACTGAAGCTTTCTTT.

This clone appeared once. This chain joins TRBV4-1 and TRBJ2-7, with a tentative D call TRBD1 (6 bases). Trimming removed 0 bases at V and 2 bases at J, with 11 bases between. This CDR3 has 15 amino acids. Germline CDR1 is MGHRA and CDR2 is YSYEKL. CDR3 bases: TGCGCCAGCAGCCAAGAAGGCAGGGGTACCTACGAGCAGTACTTC. This gives the protein CASSQEGRGTYEQYF.

This chain joins TRBV3-1 (or the pseudogene TRBV3-2) and TRBJ1-5, with TRBD1 as a possible D gene (6 bases). V shed 5 bases and J shed 0 bases, with 14 bases lying between them. The CDR3 spans 16 residues. Per germline, CDR1 LGHDT and CDR2 YNNKEL (reference sequence). In DNA, the CDR3 is TGTGCCAGCAGCTCACAGGGTTGGGTTAGCAATCAGCCCCAGCATTTT. Translated: CASSSQGWVSNQPQHF.

The CDR3 sequence: CASSIWTGAMNSPLHF. The CDR3 DNA reads as TGCGCCAGCAGCATTTGGACAGGGGCTATGAATTCACCCCTCCACTTT. V is TRBV5-1 and J is TRBJ1-6; TRBD1 matches 9 bases. V shed 4 bases and J 7 bases; nucleotides not matched to a gene: 9. The CDR3 is made up of 16 amino acids. Germline V gene lookup returns CDR1 SGHRS and CDR2 YFSETQ.

In its sample, this clone was seen a few times. The chain uses TRBV14 and TRBJ2-1; D is ambiguous. The CDR3 has 12 amino acids. Trimming stripped 6 bases from V and 8 bases from J, with 11 bases between. CDR1 and CDR2 (germline): SGHDN, FVKESK. The DNA of the CDR3 is TGTGCCAGCAGTCGATTTGAGGATGAGCAGTTCTTC. Translating it yields CASSRFEDEQFF.

The chain employs TRBV5-4 and TRBJ2-3, with 9 bases fitting TRBD1. Per the germline V gene, CDR1 is SGHNT and CDR2 is YYREEE (reference sequence). The CDR3 has 14 amino acids. Trimming cost V 4 bases and J 6 bases; bases outside gene matches: 6. CDR3 amino acids: CASSLGQGGDTQYF. In nucleotides, the CDR3 is TGTGCCAGCAGCCTGGGACAGGGTGGGGATACGCAGTATTTT.

The genes are TRBV9 and TRBJ2-1; 11 bases agree with TRBD2. V shed 0 bases, J shed 8 bases, and the junction held 1 base outside the gene matches. In germline, CDR1 is SGDLS, CDR2 YYNGEE. This CDR3 spans 14 amino acids. In DNA, the CDR3 is TGTGCCAGCAGCGTAGGTAGCGGGAGGGATGAGCAGTTCTTC. Its translation is CASSVGSGRDEQFF.

The sample holds one count of this clone. The V gene is TRBV30, the J gene TRBJ2-5, with D possibly being TRBD2 (6 bases). Between the trimmed V and J ends, which lost 0 bases and 5 bases, there was a span of 10 bases. CDR1 and CDR2 (germline): GTSNPN, SVGIG (reference sequence). This CDR3 region has 13 residues. The CDR3 protein is CAWSVGGLETQYF. The CDR3, as DNA: TGTGCCTGGAGTGTAGGAGGGCTGGAGACCCAGTACTTC.

The rearrangement uses TRBV5-5 and TRBJ2-5; TRBD1 might be the D (6 bases). V lost 0 bases and J lost 5, with 14 bases in between. The germline V gene encodes CDR1 SGHKS and CDR2 YYEKEE (reference sequence). The CDR3 consists of 15 residues. The CDR3 region is CASSLGSGEVETQYF. The CDR3 region has the DNA TGTGCCAGCAGCTTGGGGTCAGGGGAAGTGGAGACCCAGTACTTC. Drawing the rest from reference TRBV5-5 and TRBJ2-5, the complete variable domain is DAGVTQSPTHLIKTRGQQVTLRCSPISGHKSVSWYQQVLGQGPQFIFQYYEKEERGRGNFPDRFSARQFPNYSSELNVNALLLGDSALYLCASSLGSGEVETQYFGPGTRLLVL.

The chain joins TRBV5-1 to TRBJ2-7; 8 bases map to TRBD2. Germline V CDR1 and CDR2: SGHRS, YFSETQ. The V gene end was trimmed by 7 bases and the J gene end by 2 bases; junction bases not matched to a gene: 14. CDR3 length: 16 amino acids. The DNA of the CDR3 is TGCGCCAGCTCCGAGGGGGGCGGGGGGCCCGCCTACGAGCAGTACTTC. This translates into CASSEGGGGPAYEQYF. Drawing the rest from reference TRBV5-1 and TRBJ2-7, the complete variable domain is KAGVTQTPRYLIKTRGQQVTLSCSPISGHRSVSWYQQTPGQGLQFLFEYFSETQRNKGNFPGRFSGRQFSNSRSEMNVSTLELGDSALYLCASSEGGGGPAYEQYFGPGTRLTVT.

This rearrangement joins TRBV2 to TRBJ2-1; 16 bases fit TRBD2. Germline V gene sequence: CDR1 SNHLY, CDR2 FYNNEI. Trimming at V came to 8 bases and at J to 5 bases, leaving 9 bases not matched to a gene. This CDR3 region has 17 residues. In DNA form, the CDR3 reads TGTGCCAGCTTTTTGGGACTAGCGGGGGGGAGAGACAATGAGCAGTTCTTC. Amino acid sequence: CASFLGLAGGRDNEQFF.

This rearrangement joins TRBV12-3 or TRBV12-4 to TRBJ1-1, with a possible D match to TRBD1 (5 bases). The CDR3 runs 12 residues. Trimming pared 5 bases from V and 1 base from J, leaving 5 bases between. The CDR3 DNA follows: TGTGCCAGCAGTGACAGGAACACTGAAGCTTTCTTT. It specifies CASSDRNTEAFF.

V gene TRBV4-1 combines with J gene TRBJ2-1, with D possibly being TRBD2 (6 bases). Trimming shortened V by 3 bases and J by 2 bases, and 14 bases separated the two germline ends. Germline loops: CDR1 MGHRA, CDR2 YSYEKL. The CDR3 is 16 amino acids. CDR3 bases: TGCGCCAGCAGCCACTGGGGGGACGGCCCCTACAATGAGCAGTTCTTC. This codes for CASSHWGDGPYNEQFF.

In DNA form, the CDR3 reads TGTGCCAGCAGCCCCAGACAGCATAACACTGAAGCTTTCTTT. It encodes CASSPRQHNTEAFF. The chain couples TRBV5-8 to TRBJ1-1; a weak D match, TRBD1 (5 bases). V was trimmed by 4 bases and J by 2 bases, leaving 12 bases between them. The CDR3 runs 14 residues. Germline V gene sequence: CDR1 SGHTS, CDR2 YDEGEE.

Here the CDR3 reads CASSWTSGKEQFF. The CDR3 DNA sequence: TGTGCCAGCAGCTGGACTAGCGGGAAGGAGCAGTTCTTC. The V and J genes are TRBV5-6 and TRBJ2-1; the match to TRBD2 covers 12 bases. The CDR3 extends over 13 amino acids. The ends lost 3 bases at V and 10 bases at J; junction bases unmatched: 2. CDR1 is SGHDT and CDR2 is YYEEEE in the germline V gene.

In this sample, this clone turned up a few times. This rearrangement joins TRBV27 to TRBJ1-2; 7 nucleotides align to TRBD1. The CDR3 extends over 13 amino acids. Germline V gives CDR1 MNHEY, CDR2 SMNVEV (reference sequence). The V segment lost 5 bases and the J segment 8 bases; nucleotides outside the gene matches: 8. For the CDR3, the DNA is TGTGCCAGCAGTCCGCGACAGGGCAGGGGCTACACCTTC. This translates into CASSPRQGRGYTF.

V gene TRBV19 combines with J gene TRBJ1-5, with 7 positions matching TRBD1. Germline CDR1 and CDR2: LNHDA and SQIVND (reference sequence). J gave up 5 bases and V 1 base, and 2 bases lay outside the gene matches. This CDR3 comprises 14 residues. The CDR3 DNA is TGTGCCAGTAGTATAGGACAGGGATATCAGCCCCAGCATTTT. As protein: CASSIGQGYQPQHF.

This clone was counted a single time. The chain joins TRBV6-5 to TRBJ2-7; 8 nucleotides agree with TRBD2. V shed 2 bases and J 4 bases; nucleotides not matched to a gene: 10. Per germline, CDR1 MNHEY and CDR2 SVGAGI. This CDR3 has 16 residues. The CDR3 DNA sequence: TGTGCCAGCAGTTACGGGGCGGGAGGAAGACCTTACGAGCAGTACTTC. Amino acid sequence: CASSYGAGGRPYEQYF.

This chain joins TRBV5-1 and TRBJ1-1; maybe TRBD1 (5 bases). Trimming removed 3 bases from V and 2 bases from J, with 8 bases in between. Germline V gene lookup returns CDR1 SGHRS and CDR2 YFSETQ. The CDR3 spans 13 residues. The CDR3 sequence is CASSWGENTEAFF. CDR3 nucleotides: TGCGCCAGCAGCTGGGGGGAAAACACTGAAGCTTTCTTT.